This T cell receptor beta chain came from a study of cytomegalovirus exposure and HLA in healthy donors. Study-wide points: The likely explanation for a cluster of highly shared sequence variants was sequencing artifact. TCR beta chains associated with HLA were, in a later analysis, more clonally expanded than equally common others. An ancestry cluster, one associated with Asian ancestry, reportedly showed fewer N-insertions than the approximately 670-donor mean in a later analysis.

Germline CDR1 is SGHTA and CDR2 is FQGNSA. The CDR3 is made up of 15 amino acids. The ends were cut back, 6 bases at V and 3 bases at J, with 15 bases in the middle. The primer mix had 60 Vbeta and 13 Jbeta primers. The table came from immunoSEQ multiplex PCR; TCRdb's copy has only in-frame clones and leaves some out. This sample yields 88,000 or so clones, of which approximately 62% are seen a single time; 4% to 4.5% belongs to the top ten. Remarks on this clone: Its specificity is unknown.

Likely unrecorded immune exposures existed in these nominally healthy donors. The TCR comes from a male donor in good health and CMV-seropositive. The sequencing input was PBMCs. The chain employs TRBV7-2 and TRBJ1-5, with D unclear. CDR3 loop: CASRLAPGINQPQHF. CDR3 bases: TGTGCCAGCAGGCTTGCTCCGGGGATCAATCAGCCCCAGCATTTT.